The 31 T cell receptor beta chains below come from one sample, sequenced in a study of T cell repertoires in cytomegalovirus infection. For these TCRs, the target antigens are not known. TCRdb redid the calling of the reads with MiXCR, one entry per CDR3 protein. The table shows 400,000 to 600,000 distinct CDR3 sequences, with about 39% occurring only once. The material sequenced was cultured PBMCs, taken from culture after CMV antigen stimulation. Receptors were obtained from a human donor in good health (CMV status not recorded). Some clones in this sample may be carry-over from other donors' samples.

Concerning this clonotype: The conserved final phenylalanine or tryptophan is absent from the CDR3, which likely points to a read error. V is TRBV7-9 and J is TRBJ2-2; D unresolved. The germline V gene encodes CDR1 SEHNR and CDR2 FQNEAQ (reference sequence). Trimming cost V 5 bases and J 3 bases, with 13 bases left between them. The CDR3 spans 15 residues. The CDR3 here is CASSLSEHYTGELFL. DNA of the CDR3: TGTGCCAGCAGCCTCAGCGAGCACTACACCGGGGAGCTGTTTTTA.

This clonotype was detected only a few times. The V gene is TRBV7-2, the J gene TRBJ1-5; D is ambiguous. Germline V CDR1 and CDR2: SGHTA, FQGNSA. The germline V and J ends were trimmed by 2 bases and 4 bases, with 9 bases remaining between them. CDR3 length: 14 amino acids. The CDR3 sequence: CASSLKADNQPQHF. CDR3 bases: TGTGCCAGCAGCTTAAAGGCAGATAATCAGCCCCAGCATTTT.

The chain joins TRBV2 to TRBJ1-6; 7 bases are shared with TRBD1. After removal of 6 bases from V and 9 bases from J, the junction contained 8 bases not matched to a gene. Germline V gene sequence: CDR1 SNHLY, CDR2 FYNNEI. The CDR3 has 14 amino acids. CDR3 coding DNA: TGTGCCAGCAGCTATTACAGGGGTGGTTCACCCCTCCACTTT. Translation: CASSYYRGGSPLHF.

The V call is TRBV15, the J call TRBJ1-5; no firm D call. Germline V gives CDR1 LNHNV, CDR2 YYDKDF (reference sequence). The CDR3 extends over 14 amino acids. Trimming pared 1 base from V and 0 bases from J, leaving 4 bases between. CDR3 residues: CATSRGFSNQPQHF. CDR3 bases: TGTGCCACCAGCAGAGGTTTTAGCAATCAGCCCCAGCATTTT.

This clonotype is a singleton in its sample. The CDR3 nucleotides are TGTGCCAGTAGTATGGACAGTCCCGGGCCCCAGCATTTT. This sequence encodes CASSMDSPGPQHF. The chain carries TRBV19 and TRBJ1-5, with D possibly matching TRBD1 (6 bases). The CDR3 loop spans 13 amino acids. Germline assignment: CDR1 LNHDA and CDR2 SQIVND (reference sequence). The V gene lost 3 bases and the J gene lost 9 bases, with 12 bases spanning the gap.

This rearrangement joins TRBV10-3 to TRBJ2-5; 11 nucleotides align to TRBD1. V lost 6 bases and J lost 5; bases outside the gene matches: 5. Germline loops: CDR1 ENHRY, CDR2 SYGVKD. The CDR3 is 14 residues long. For the CDR3, the DNA is TGTGCCATCAGCCGGGACAGGGGGACGGAGACCCAGTACTTC. Protein sequence: CAISRDRGTETQYF.

This clonotype was seen at least ten times. The V gene is TRBV7-2, the J gene TRBJ2-7; D gene unclear. Per germline, CDR1 SGHTA and CDR2 FQGNSA. V was clipped by 3 bases and J by 6 bases, with 12 bases between them. CDR3 length equals 13 residues. The CDR3 loop reads CASSFPVPGEQYF. CDR3 DNA: TGTGCCAGCAGCTTCCCAGTTCCAGGCGAGCAGTACTTC.

The sample holds a few counts of this clonotype. The chain employs TRBV12-3 or TRBV12-4 and TRBJ2-5; D is possibly TRBD2 (6 bases). V was shortened by 6 bases and J by 4 bases, with 12 bases between the two germline ends. The CDR3 totals 13 residues. The CDR3 spells CASSTGGLETQYF. CDR3 nucleotide sequence: TGTGCCAGCAGCACCGGAGGGTTAGAGACCCAGTACTTC.

The chain joins TRBV10-2 to TRBJ2-7; weak D call: TRBD2 (5 bases). This CDR3 comprises 15 residues. CDR1 and CDR2 from the germline V gene are WSHSY and SAAADI. V dropped 1 base and J dropped 7 bases, with 17 bases sitting between them. DNA of the CDR3: TGCGCCAGCAGTGAGTGGCGGGTCCAAACGGAGGAGCAGTACTTC. Amino acid sequence: CASSEWRVQTEEQYF.

The V call is TRBV19, the J call TRBJ2-5; D might be TRBD2 (7 bases). Germline values: CDR1 LNHDA, CDR2 SQIVND (reference sequence). With 4 bases removed from V and 5 bases from J, the gap between germline ends came to 14 bases. The CDR3 has 14 amino acids. The CDR3 DNA sequence: TGTGCCAGTAGTACCGCGGGGAGGGGGGAGACCCAGTACTTC. Encoded protein: CASSTAGRGETQYF. Together with reference TRBV19 and TRBJ2-5, the CDR3 gives the full variable domain: DGGITQSPKYLFRKEGQNVTLSCEQNLNHDAMYWYRQDPGQGLRLIYYSQIVNDFQKGDIAEGYSVSREKKESFPLTVTSAQKNPTAFYLCASSTAGRGETQYFGPGTRLLVL.

The chain couples TRBV11-3 to TRBJ2-1; D ambiguous. The V end was cut by 3 bases, the J end by 8 bases, with 14 bases between. Germline V CDR1 and CDR2: SGHNT, YENEEA. The CDR3 has 14 residues. CDR3 bases: TGTGCCAGCAGCTTGGGCACCCCTTGGGATGAGCAGTTCTTC. Residues: CASSLGTPWDEQFF.

This chain connects TRBV4-3 to TRBJ1-5; D is uncertain. Trimming left V 1 base short and J 9 bases short, with 13 bases between. Germline V gene sequence: CDR1 LGHNA, CDR2 YSLEER. The CDR3 is 14 residues long. CDR3 bases: TGCGCCAGCAGCCAAGGGCGAACCGGGTGGCCCCAGCATTTT. It translates to CASSQGRTGWPQHF.

V is TRBV11-2 and J is TRBJ2-3; a possible D gene is TRBD1 (7 bases). Trimming removed 5 bases from V and 3 bases from J, with 18 bases in between. The CDR3 runs to 16 residues. CDR1 and CDR2 from the germline V gene are SGHAT and FQNNGV. The CDR3 reads CASSILQGRLTDTQYF. Written as DNA, the CDR3 is TGTGCCAGCAGCATACTACAGGGGAGGTTGACAGATACGCAGTATTTT.

The V and J genes are TRBV7-2 and TRBJ2-3; 12 bases align to TRBD2. Trimming removed 7 bases from V and 6 bases from J; junction bases left unmatched: 5. Germline values: CDR1 SGHTA, CDR2 FQGNSA. The CDR3 length is 14 residues. This CDR3 reads CASNPSGRGDTQYF. The CDR3, as DNA: TGTGCCAGCAACCCTAGCGGGAGGGGCGATACGCAGTATTTT.

This clonotype was recorded once. The V gene is TRBV6-2 or TRBV6-3, the J gene TRBJ1-2; D not resolved. The germline gives CDR1 MNHEY, CDR2 SVGEGT. The CDR3 is made up of 13 amino acids. V lost 4 bases to trimming and J lost 4 bases, with 10 bases between them. The CDR3 here is CASSSRGGYGYTF. In DNA form, the CDR3 reads TGTGCCAGCAGTTCCCGCGGAGGCTATGGCTACACCTTC.

This clonotype was observed many times. The CDR3 region has the DNA TGTGCCAGCAGTTACGATAGCAATCAGCCCCAGCATTTT. This sequence encodes CASSYDSNQPQHF. This sequence joins TRBV6-6 and TRBJ1-5; D gene uncertain. The CDR3 has 13 residues. CDR1 and CDR2 (germline): MNHNY, SVGAGI (reference sequence). With 2 bases removed from V and 0 bases from J, the gap between germline ends came to 2 bases.

This chain joins TRBV7-6 and TRBJ1-4; D call uncertain. V lost 5 bases, J lost 1 base, and 8 bases lay in between. Germline values: CDR1 SGHVS, CDR2 FNYEAQ. The CDR3 length is 14 residues. CDR3 sequence: CASSLRRTNEKLFF. CDR3 coding DNA: TGTGCCAGCAGCCTCAGACGAACTAATGAAAAACTGTTTTTT.

The genes are TRBV19 and TRBJ2-1; TRBD2 agrees at 8 bases. V lost 3 bases and J lost 4; bases outside the gene matches: 2. Germline assignment: CDR1 LNHDA and CDR2 SQIVND (reference sequence). The CDR3 is 14 residues long. CDR3 DNA: TGTGCCAGTAGTATGAGCGGGGGTTACAATGAGCAGTTCTTC. Encoded protein: CASSMSGGYNEQFF.

This chain links TRBV9 with TRBJ2-7; TRBD1 aligns across 12 bases. This CDR3 is 15 amino acids long. CDR1 is SGDLS and CDR2 is YYNGEE in the germline V gene. The J segment lost 2 bases and the V segment lost 3 bases, leaving 3 bases of the junction unmatched. The CDR3 sequence is CASSEGTGGTYEQYF. The CDR3 DNA sequence: TGTGCCAGCAGCGAAGGGACAGGGGGCACCTACGAGCAGTACTTC.

In its sample, this clonotype was seen a few times. This chain links TRBV4-3 with TRBJ2-5; D might be TRBD1 or TRBD2, each matching 5 bases. V lost 5 bases and J lost 7, with 17 bases in between. This CDR3 region has 14 residues. The germline V gene has CDR1 LGHNA and CDR2 YSLEER. DNA of the CDR3: TGCGCCAGCAGCTCCCAGGGCGGGCTCGGGACCCAGTACTTC. Translated: CASSSQGGLGTQYF.

This chain joins TRBV7-9 and TRBJ2-1; TRBD2 agrees at 13 bases. J lost 8 bases, V lost 5 bases, and 6 bases had no gene match. The CDR3 covers 15 residues. From germline, CDR1 is SEHNR and CDR2 FQNEAQ (reference sequence). DNA of the CDR3: TGTGCCAGCAGCGTCCGACTAGCGGGGGGTTATGAGCAGTTCTTC. Its translation: CASSVRLAGGYEQFF. The whole variable domain, filled in from reference TRBV7-9 and TRBJ2-1, reads DTGVSQNPRHKITKRGQNVTFRCDPISEHNRLYWYRQTLGQGPEFLTYFQNEAQLEKSRLLSDRFSAERPKGSFSTLEIQRTEQGDSAMYLCASSVRLAGGYEQFFGPGTRLTVL.

This clonotype was seen a handful of times. The chain is built from TRBV19 and TRBJ2-7; 15 bases align to TRBD2. V was clipped by 9 bases and J by 5 bases; unmatched bases: 14. The CDR3 totals 17 residues. From germline, CDR1 is LNHDA and CDR2 SQIVND (reference sequence). The DNA of the CDR3 is TGTGCCAGCCAGCCGGCGGGACTAGCGGGGGGTTCCCACGAGCAGTACTTC. Translated, it gives CASQPAGLAGGSHEQYF. Full variable domain (missing parts from reference TRBV19 and TRBJ2-7): DGGITQSPKYLFRKEGQNVTLSCEQNLNHDAMYWYRQDPGQGLRLIYYSQIVNDFQKGDIAEGYSVSREKKESFPLTVTSAQKNPTAFYLCASQPAGLAGGSHEQYFGPGTRLTVT.

The V gene is TRBV7-2, the J gene TRBJ2-3; 8 positions match TRBD2. V was pared by 1 base and J by 6 bases, with 0 bases of the junction left unmatched. The CDR3 is 13 residues long. Germline V CDR1 and CDR2: SGHTA, FQGNSA. CDR3 nucleotide sequence: TGTGCCAGCAGCTTAGAGCGGGAGGATACGCAGTATTTT. This gives the protein CASSLEREDTQYF.

This sequence joins TRBV7-9 and TRBJ2-5; D is perhaps TRBD2 (6 bases). The germline CDR1 and CDR2 sequences are SEHNR and FQNEAQ (reference sequence). This CDR3 has 14 residues. Trimming left V 2 bases short and J 0 bases short, with 7 bases between. The CDR3 DNA follows: TGTGCCAGCAGCTTAAGGACTAACCAAGAGACCCAGTACTTC. Amino acids: CASSLRTNQETQYF.

The chain carries TRBV7-2 and TRBJ1-1; the match to TRBD1 covers 7 bases. J was trimmed by 1 base and V by 3 bases; bases with no gene match: 5. The CDR3 runs 15 residues. The V gene's germline CDR1 is SGHTA and CDR2 FQGNSA. CDR3 protein: CASSFSGTENTEAFF. The DNA of the CDR3 is TGTGCCAGCAGCTTTTCCGGGACAGAGAACACTGAAGCTTTCTTT.

The CDR3 here is CASSLRGGEETQYF. Here the CDR3 DNA reads TGCGCCAGCAGCTTACGCGGGGGGGAAGAGACCCAGTACTTC. This rearrangement joins TRBV5-1 to TRBJ2-5; 9 bases align to TRBD2. From germline, CDR1 is SGHRS and CDR2 YFSETQ. The J segment lost 3 bases and the V segment lost 2 bases, leaving 2 bases of the junction unmatched. This CDR3 contains 14 residues.

This chain joins TRBV7-9 and TRBJ2-7; D perhaps matches TRBD1 (5 bases). V shed 3 bases and J shed 5 bases, with 11 bases lying between them. The germline gives CDR1 SEHNR, CDR2 FQNEAQ (reference sequence). The CDR3 extends over 13 amino acids. The CDR3: CASSFAGINEQYF. The CDR3 bases are TGTGCCAGCAGCTTCGCAGGGATCAACGAGCAGTACTTC.

This clonotype was seen many times. The genes are TRBV7-8 and TRBJ2-1; D perhaps matches TRBD2 (6 bases). V dropped 5 bases and J dropped 0 bases, with 14 bases sitting between them. CDR1 is SGHVS and CDR2 is FQNEAQ in the germline V gene. The length of the CDR3 is 16 residues. Here the CDR3 DNA reads TGTGCCAGCAGCCACGTGGGTAGCGGCTCCTACAATGAGCAGTTCTTC. This sequence encodes CASSHVGSGSYNEQFF.

A few counts support this clonotype. The chain is built from TRBV28 and TRBJ2-1; 9 nucleotides line up with TRBD1. J gave up 7 bases and V 4 bases, and 8 bases lay outside the gene matches. CDR1 and CDR2 from the germline V gene are MDHEN and SYDVKM. The CDR3 loop spans 15 amino acids. CDR3 DNA: TGTGCCAGCAGTTCGCCGGGACAGGGCCTGAATGAGCAGTTCTTC. Its protein product is CASSSPGQGLNEQFF.

The chain combines TRBV2 with TRBJ2-7; D perhaps matches TRBD1 (5 bases). V dropped 6 bases and J dropped 6 bases, with 15 bases sitting between them. This CDR3 is built from 13 residues. Germline CDR1 reads SNHLY; CDR2 reads FYNNEI. This CDR3 reads CASSWGPAGEQYF. The CDR3 DNA follows: TGTGCCAGCAGCTGGGGCCCTGCTGGCGAGCAGTACTTC.

The table lists this clonotype with many counts. The rearrangement joins TRBV7-2 to TRBJ2-7; D is undetermined. Germline lookup yields CDR1 SGHTA and CDR2 FQGNSA. The V gene lost 0 bases and the J gene lost 5 bases, with 5 bases spanning the gap. This CDR3 contains 12 residues. The CDR3 DNA reads TGTGCCAGCAGCTTAGCACAGCACGAGCAGTACTTC. Translated, it gives CASSLAQHEQYF.